This is a list of T cell receptor beta chains from one sample in a study of identical twins. MiXCR, applied by TCRdb to the 5' RACE reads, yields one record per CDR3 protein. The sample records around 450,000 distinct CDR3 sequences, approximately 14% being singletons. This same sample was also taken into another study, of yellow fever vaccine responses in identical twins.

Sample: CD4+ T cells sorted from blood. The receptor set was obtained from a woman aged 18-29 years in good health. The CDR3 runs from the conserved cysteine through the conserved F or W. The D gene is left open where the match is weak. Part of the rows lack a size; the others show once, few, many or a class for expanded clones.

J | D | size | V | CDR3
TRBJ2-2 | TRBD1 | few | TRBV6-5 | CASSYSGQVATGELFF
TRBJ2-1 | . | . | TRBV5-1 | CASSVDSREQFF
TRBJ2-2 | . | many | TRBV7-9 | CASSLWVSNTGELFF
TRBJ2-2 | TRBD1 | many | TRBV12-3/TRBV12-4 | CASRTGGSGTGELFF
TRBJ2-1 | TRBD2 | many | TRBV20-1 | CSAFSGSYNEQFF
TRBJ1-5 | . | few | TRBV20-1 | CSASSQSINQPQHF
TRBJ1-1 | . | . | TRBV29-1 | CSVTERGRGINTEAFF
TRBJ2-3 | . | many | TRBV5-1 | CASSLDALGKSTDTQYF
TRBJ2-1 | . | few | TRBV5-6 | CASSLVGGSEQFF
TRBJ2-1 | . | many | TRBV12-3/TRBV12-4 | CASSFTVYNEQFF
TRBJ1-5 | TRBD1 | . | TRBV7-2 | CASSLRGTGPNQPQHF
TRBJ2-4 | . | . | TRBV28 | CASTLQGLWAKNIQYF
TRBJ1-5 | . | few | TRBV2 | CASSESRPINQPQHF
TRBJ2-5 | . | . | TRBV5-1 | CASSLDSSYSQETQYF
TRBJ2-1 | TRBD2 | few | TRBV7-6 | CASSLMTSGGHNEQFF
TRBJ2-3 | TRBD2 | many | TRBV4-3 | CASSQDSRAGGPEDTQYF
TRBJ2-3 | TRBD2 | few | TRBV7-2 | CASSSRLAGGPDTQYF
TRBJ1-5 | TRBD1 | . | TRBV20-1 | CSARRDRDKNQPQHF
TRBJ2-7 | . | . | TRBV20-1 | CSARGKGNYEQYF
TRBJ1-1 | . | many | TRBV27 | CASSAQGVNTEAFF
TRBJ2-5 | . | . | TRBV5-1 | CASSLAVGGGEETQYF
TRBJ2-1 | . | many | TRBV2 | CASMGVPYNEQFF
TRBJ2-2 | . | many | TRBV7-9 | CASSLAVGNTGELFF
TRBJ1-5 | . | few | TRBV20-1 | CSARDSGSGNQPQHF
TRBJ1-3 | . | . | TRBV6-1 | CASRNGGGNTIYF
TRBJ2-1 | . | few | TRBV11-2 | CASSLETAPYNEQFF
TRBJ2-1 | TRBD1 | . | TRBV5-1 | CASSLWTGASYNEQFF
TRBJ2-7 | . | . | TRBV4-1 | CASSQGGGRGSSHEQYF
TRBJ2-4 | . | . | TRBV5-6 | CASSLKGLDKNIQYF
TRBJ1-1 | . | few | TRBV5-1 | CASSYGTENTEAFF
TRBJ2-1 | TRBD2 | . | TRBV20-1 | CSAKSGLAYNEQFF
TRBJ1-1 | . | few | TRBV7-2 | CASSLDSRYAFF
TRBJ2-7 | TRBD1 | few | TRBV28 | CASSLTGGPEQYF
TRBJ2-7 | . | . | TRBV20-1 | CSARDGTFSYEQYF
TRBJ1-6 | TRBD1 | . | TRBV28 | CASRRQGWNNSPLHF
TRBJ2-1 | TRBD2 | many | TRBV30 | CAWTSGTYNEQFF
TRBJ2-3 | TRBD2 | . | TRBV29-1 | CSVECSFLVPAHPGLATDTQYF
TRBJ2-2 | . | many | TRBV6-2/TRBV6-3 | CASRSAGELFF
TRBJ1-3 | . | . | TRBV6-1 | CASSRLRGSGNTIYF
TRBJ2-7 | . | few | TRBV7-9 | CASRRTRDLGSYEQYF
TRBJ2-1 | . | . | TRBV7-8 | CASSLGPPRFF
TRBJ2-1 | . | . | TRBV7-2 | CASSLSGGKDEQFF
TRBJ1-2 | . | few | TRBV10-3 | CAISESPGSGYTF
TRBJ1-4 | . | . | TRBV9 | CASSSGGGKLFF
TRBJ2-1 | TRBD1 | . | TRBV5-1 | CASRQGSNEQFF
TRBJ2-3 | . | . | TRBV12-5 | CASGLMGTDTQYF
TRBJ2-7 | . | many | TRBV2 | CASRDQTGESYEQYF
TRBJ2-7 | TRBD1 | . | TRBV18 | CASSPPGTGQGEYKQYF
TRBJ1-5 | . | . | TRBV6-2/TRBV6-3 | CASRKIAGLRQPQHF
TRBJ2-2 | . | . | TRBV6-1 | CASSRLRNTGELFF
TRBJ2-1 | TRBD2 | . | TRBV12-3/TRBV12-4 | CASNKRGGFNEQFF
TRBJ2-5 | TRBD1 | . | TRBV24-1 | CATSRTGEETQYF
TRBJ2-3 | TRBD2 | few | TRBV2 | CASSASGFSTDTQYF
TRBJ1-2 | . | few | TRBV5-1 | CASSSTGAPYGYTF